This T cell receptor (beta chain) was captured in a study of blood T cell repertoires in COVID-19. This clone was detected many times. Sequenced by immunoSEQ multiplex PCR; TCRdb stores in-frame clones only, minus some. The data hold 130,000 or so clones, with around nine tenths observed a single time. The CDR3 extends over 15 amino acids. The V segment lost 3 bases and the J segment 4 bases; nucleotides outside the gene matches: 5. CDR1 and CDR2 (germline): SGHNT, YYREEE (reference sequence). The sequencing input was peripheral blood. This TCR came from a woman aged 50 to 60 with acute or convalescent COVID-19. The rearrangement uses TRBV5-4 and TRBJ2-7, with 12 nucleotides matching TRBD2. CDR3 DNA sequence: TGTGCCAGCAGCTCGACTAGCGGGAGTATTTACGAGCAGTACTTC. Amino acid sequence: CASSSTSGSIYEQYF.